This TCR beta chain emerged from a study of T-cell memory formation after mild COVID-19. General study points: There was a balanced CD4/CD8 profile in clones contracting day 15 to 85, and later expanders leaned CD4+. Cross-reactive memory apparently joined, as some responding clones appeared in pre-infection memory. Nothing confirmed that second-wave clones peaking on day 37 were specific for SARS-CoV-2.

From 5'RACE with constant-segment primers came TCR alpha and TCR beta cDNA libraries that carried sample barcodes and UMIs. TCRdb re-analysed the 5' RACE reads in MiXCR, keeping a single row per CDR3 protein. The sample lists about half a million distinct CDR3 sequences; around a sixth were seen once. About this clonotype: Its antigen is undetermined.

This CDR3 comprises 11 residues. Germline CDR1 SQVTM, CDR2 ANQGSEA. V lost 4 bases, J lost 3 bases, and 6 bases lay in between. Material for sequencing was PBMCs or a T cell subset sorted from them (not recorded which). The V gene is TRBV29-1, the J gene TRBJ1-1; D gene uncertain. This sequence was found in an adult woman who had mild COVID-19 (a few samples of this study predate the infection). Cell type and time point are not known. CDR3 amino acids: CSVGMDTEAFF. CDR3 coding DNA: TGCAGCGTTGGGATGGACACTGAAGCTTTCTTT. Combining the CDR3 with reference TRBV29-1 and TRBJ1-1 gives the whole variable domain SAVISQKPSRDICQRGTSLTIQCQVDSQVTMMFWYRQQPGQSLTLIATANQGSEATYESGFVIDKFPISRPNLTFSTLTVSNMSPEDSSIYLCSVGMDTEAFFGQGTRLTVV.